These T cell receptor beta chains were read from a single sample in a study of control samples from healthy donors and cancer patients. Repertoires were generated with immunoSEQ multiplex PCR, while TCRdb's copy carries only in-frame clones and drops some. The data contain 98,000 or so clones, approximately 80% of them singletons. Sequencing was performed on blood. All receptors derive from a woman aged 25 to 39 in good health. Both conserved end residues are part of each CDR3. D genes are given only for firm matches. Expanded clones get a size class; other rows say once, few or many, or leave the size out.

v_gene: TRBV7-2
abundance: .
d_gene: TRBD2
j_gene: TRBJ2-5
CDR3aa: CASSRRTSGGRETQYF
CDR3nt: TGTGCCAGCAGCCGTAGGACTAGCGGGGGGAGAGAGACCCAGTACTTC

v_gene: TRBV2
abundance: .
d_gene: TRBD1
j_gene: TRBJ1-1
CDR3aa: CASSTGGQVSTEAFF
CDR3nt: TGTGCCAGCAGTACAGGGGGCCAGGTGTCCACTGAAGCTTTCTTT

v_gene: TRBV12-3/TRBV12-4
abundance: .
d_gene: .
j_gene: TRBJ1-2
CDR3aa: CASSSPGYGYTF
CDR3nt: TGTGCCAGCAGTTCCCCGGGCTATGGCTACACCTTC

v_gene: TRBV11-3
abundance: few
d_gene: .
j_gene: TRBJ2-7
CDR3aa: CASSPYAGSYEQYF
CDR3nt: TGTGCCAGCAGCCCCTATGCGGGGTCTTATGAGCAGTACTTC

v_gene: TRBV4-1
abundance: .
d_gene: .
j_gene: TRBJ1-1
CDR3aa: CASSQGQMNTEAFF
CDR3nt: TGCGCCAGCAGCCAAGGACAAATGAACACTGAAGCTTTCTTT

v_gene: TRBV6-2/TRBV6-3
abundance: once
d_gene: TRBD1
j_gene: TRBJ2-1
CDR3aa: CASSYTAGQGFGNEQFF
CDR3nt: TGTGCCAGCAGTTACACAGCCGGACAGGGTTTCGGGAATGAGCAGTTCTTC

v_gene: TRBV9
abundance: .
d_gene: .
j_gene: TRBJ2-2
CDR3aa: CASSVNQGGNTGELFF
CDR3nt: TGTGCCAGCAGCGTAAACCAGGGGGGCAACACCGGGGAGCTGTTTTTT

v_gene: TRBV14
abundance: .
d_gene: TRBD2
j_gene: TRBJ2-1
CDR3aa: CASSPAGSYNEQFF
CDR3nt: TGTGCCAGCAGCCCAGCGGGGTCCTACAATGAGCAGTTCTTC

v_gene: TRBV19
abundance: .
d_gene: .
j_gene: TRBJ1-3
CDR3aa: CASSISGQLSGNTIYF
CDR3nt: TGTGCCAGTAGTATATCGGGACAACTCTCTGGAAACACCATATATTTT

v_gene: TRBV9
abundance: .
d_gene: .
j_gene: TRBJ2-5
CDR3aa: CASSVGLQQETQYF
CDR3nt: TGTGCCAGCAGCGTAGGGCTCCAACAAGAGACCCAGTACTTC

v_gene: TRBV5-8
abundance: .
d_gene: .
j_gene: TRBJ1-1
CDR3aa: CASTLRTAVEAFF
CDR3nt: TGTGCCAGCACCCTCCGGACAGCCGTTGAAGCTTTCTTT

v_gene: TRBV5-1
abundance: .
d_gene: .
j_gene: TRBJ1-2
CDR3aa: CASSLGANPSNYGYTF
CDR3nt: TGCGCCAGCAGCTTGGGGGCGAACCCATCTAACTATGGCTACACCTTC

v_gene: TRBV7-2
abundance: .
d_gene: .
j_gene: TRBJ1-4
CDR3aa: CASSLTGAGTNEKLFF
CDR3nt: TGTGCCAGCAGCTTAACGGGGGCGGGAACTAATGAAAAACTGTTTTTT

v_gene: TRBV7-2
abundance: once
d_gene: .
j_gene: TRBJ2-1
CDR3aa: CASSLRPGLNNEQFF
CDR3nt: TGTGCCAGCAGCCTTCGACCGGGACTGAACAATGAGCAGTTCTTC

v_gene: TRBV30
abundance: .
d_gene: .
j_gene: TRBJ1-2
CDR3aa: CALDPRTGGSYGYTF
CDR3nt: TGTGCCTTGGACCCTCGGACGGGAGGCAGCTATGGCTACACCTTC

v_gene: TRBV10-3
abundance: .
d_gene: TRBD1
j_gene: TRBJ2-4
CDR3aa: CATTGGSENIQYF
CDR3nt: TGTGCCACGACAGGGGGTAGTGAAAACATTCAGTACTTC

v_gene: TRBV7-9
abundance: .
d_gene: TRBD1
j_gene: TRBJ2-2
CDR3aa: CASSSRQGPTNTGELFF
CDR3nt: TGTGCCAGCAGCTCACGACAGGGCCCCACGAACACCGGGGAGCTGTTTTTT

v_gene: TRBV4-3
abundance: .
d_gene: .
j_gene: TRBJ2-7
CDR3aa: CASSQAYGGASYEQYF
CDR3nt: TGCGCCAGCAGCCAAGCTTATGGGGGGGCCTCCTACGAGCAGTACTTC

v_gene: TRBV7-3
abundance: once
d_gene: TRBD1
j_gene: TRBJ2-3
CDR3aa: CASSPRGHGTGVDTQYF
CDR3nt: TGTGCCAGCAGCCCCCGGGGGCATGGGACAGGGGTGGATACGCAGTATTTT

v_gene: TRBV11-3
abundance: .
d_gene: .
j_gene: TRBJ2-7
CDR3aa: CASSSSTRGEQYF
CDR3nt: TGTGCCAGCAGCTCTTCCACTCGGGGCGAGCAGTACTTC

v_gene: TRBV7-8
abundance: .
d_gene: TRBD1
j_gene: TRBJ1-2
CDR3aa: CASSSRDRGGGYTF
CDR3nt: TGTGCCAGCAGCTCCCGGGACAGGGGAGGTGGCTACACCTTC

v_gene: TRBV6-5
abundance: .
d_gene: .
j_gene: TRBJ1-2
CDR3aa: CASSFLGGGNYGYTF
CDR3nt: TGTGCCAGCAGTTTCCTCGGGGGGGGGAACTATGGCTACACCTTC

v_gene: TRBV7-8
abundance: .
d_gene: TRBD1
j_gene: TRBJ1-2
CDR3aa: CASSSRTGPNYGYTF
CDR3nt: TGTGCCAGCAGCTCACGGACAGGACCAAACTATGGCTACACCTTC

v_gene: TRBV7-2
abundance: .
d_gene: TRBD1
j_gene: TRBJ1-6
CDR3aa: CATLPSGDRGNSPLHF
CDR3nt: TGTGCCACCCTCCCATCTGGGGACAGGGGAAATTCACCCCTCCACTTT

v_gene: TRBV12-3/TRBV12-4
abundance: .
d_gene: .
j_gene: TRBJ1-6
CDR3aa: CASRDSGVSPLHF
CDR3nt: TGTGCCAGCAGGGACTCGGGTGTTTCACCCCTCCACTTT

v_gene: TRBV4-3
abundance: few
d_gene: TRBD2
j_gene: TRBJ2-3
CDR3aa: CASSLGGSSTDTQYF
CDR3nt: TGCGCCAGCAGCCTCGGGGGGTCTAGCACAGATACGCAGTATTTT

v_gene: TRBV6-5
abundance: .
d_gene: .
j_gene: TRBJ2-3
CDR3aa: CASSYGQNPTDTQYF
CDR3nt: TGTGCCAGCAGTTACGGGCAGAACCCCACAGATACGCAGTATTTT

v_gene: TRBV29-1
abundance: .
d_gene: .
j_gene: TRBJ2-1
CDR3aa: CSVEPGLSSYNEQFF
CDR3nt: TGCAGCGTGGAACCGGGCCTCTCTTCCTACAATGAGCAGTTCTTC

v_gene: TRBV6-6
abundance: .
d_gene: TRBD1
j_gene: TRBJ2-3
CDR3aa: CASSSRGWLYF
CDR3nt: TGTGCCAGCAGTTCCAGGGGGTGGCTGTATTTT

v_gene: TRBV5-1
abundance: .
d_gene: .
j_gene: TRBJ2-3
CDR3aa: CASSLGHPTDTQYF
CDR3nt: TGCGCCAGCAGCTTGGGACACCCCACAGATACGCAGTATTTT

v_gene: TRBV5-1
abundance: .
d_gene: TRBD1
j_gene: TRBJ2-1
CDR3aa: CASSLAGGLDRGNEQFF
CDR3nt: TGCGCCAGCAGCTTGGCTGGAGGACTCGACAGGGGTAATGAGCAGTTCTTC

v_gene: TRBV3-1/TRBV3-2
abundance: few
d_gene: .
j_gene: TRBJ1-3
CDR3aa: CASSQDVGRYSGNTIYF
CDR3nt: TGTGCCAGCAGCCAAGATGTGGGGCGGTACTCTGGAAACACCATATATTTT

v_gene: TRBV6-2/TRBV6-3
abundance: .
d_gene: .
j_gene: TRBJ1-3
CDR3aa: CASSYVRTSGNTIYF
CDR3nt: TGTGCCAGCAGTTACGTGAGGACCTCTGGAAACACCATATATTTT

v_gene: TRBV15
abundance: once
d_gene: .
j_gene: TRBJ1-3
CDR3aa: CATGGLSSGNTIYF
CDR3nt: TGTGCCACCGGGGGGCTATCCTCTGGAAACACCATATATTTT

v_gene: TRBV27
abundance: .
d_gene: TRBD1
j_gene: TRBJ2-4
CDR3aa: CASSSGQEIAKNIQYF
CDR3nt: TGTGCCAGCAGTTCGGGACAGGAGATAGCCAAAAACATTCAGTACTTC

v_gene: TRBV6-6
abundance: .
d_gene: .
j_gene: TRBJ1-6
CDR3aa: CASSRNPGHNNSPLHF
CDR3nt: TGTGCCAGCAGCCGTAACCCGGGACATAATAATTCACCCCTCCACTTT

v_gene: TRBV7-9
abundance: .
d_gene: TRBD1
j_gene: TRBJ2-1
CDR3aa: CASSPRRDRHNEQFF
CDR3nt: TGTGCCAGCAGCCCACGCCGGGACAGACACAATGAGCAGTTCTTC

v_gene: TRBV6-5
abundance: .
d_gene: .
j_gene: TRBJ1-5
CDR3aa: CASSYSHRAPNQPQHF
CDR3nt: TGTGCCAGCAGTTACTCGCACAGGGCCCCAAATCAGCCCCAGCATTTT

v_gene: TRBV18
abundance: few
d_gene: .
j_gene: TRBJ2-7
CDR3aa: CASSRDTSYEQYF
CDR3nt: TGTGCCAGCTCACGGGACACCTCCTACGAGCAGTACTTC

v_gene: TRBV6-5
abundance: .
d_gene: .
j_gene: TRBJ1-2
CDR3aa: CASTPQPNYGYTF
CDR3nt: TGTGCCAGCACCCCCCAGCCTAACTATGGCTACACCTTC

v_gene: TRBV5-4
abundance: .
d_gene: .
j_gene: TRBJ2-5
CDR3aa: CASSLGRQETQYF
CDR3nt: TGTGCCAGCAGCTTAGGCAGACAAGAGACCCAGTACTTC

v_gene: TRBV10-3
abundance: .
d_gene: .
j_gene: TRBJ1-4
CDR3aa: CAISNGVEKLFF
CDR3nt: TGTGCCATCAGTAATGGAGTTGAAAAACTGTTTTTT

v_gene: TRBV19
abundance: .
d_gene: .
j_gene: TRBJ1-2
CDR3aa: CASSQTENYGYTF
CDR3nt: TGTGCCAGTAGTCAGACTGAAAACTATGGCTACACCTTC

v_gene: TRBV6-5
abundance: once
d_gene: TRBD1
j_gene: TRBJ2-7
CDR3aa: CASSPRDRPYEQYF
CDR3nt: TGTGCCAGCAGTCCCCGGGACAGGCCCTACGAGCAGTACTTC

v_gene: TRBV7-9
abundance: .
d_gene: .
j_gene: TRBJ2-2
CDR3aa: CASSLGRGTGELFF
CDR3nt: TGTGCCAGCAGCTTAGGCCGGGGGACCGGGGAGCTGTTTTTT

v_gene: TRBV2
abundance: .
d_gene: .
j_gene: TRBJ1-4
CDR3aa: CASRGSATNEKLFF
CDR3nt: TGTGCCAGCAGGGGGTCGGCAACTAATGAAAAACTGTTTTTT

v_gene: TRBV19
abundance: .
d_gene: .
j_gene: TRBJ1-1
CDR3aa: CASILAGADAEAFF
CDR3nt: TGTGCCAGTATCCTTGCGGGGGCTGACGCTGAAGCTTTCTTT

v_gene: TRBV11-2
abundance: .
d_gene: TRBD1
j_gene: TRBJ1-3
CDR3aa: CASSPRTGGNTIYF
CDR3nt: TGTGCCAGCAGCCCCCGGACAGGGGGAAACACCATATATTTT

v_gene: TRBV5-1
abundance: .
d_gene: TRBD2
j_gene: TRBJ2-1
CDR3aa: CASSLSLAAYNEQFF
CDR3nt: TGCGCCAGCAGCTTGTCCCTAGCGGCCTACAATGAGCAGTTCTTC

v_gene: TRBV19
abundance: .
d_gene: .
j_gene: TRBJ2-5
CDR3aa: CASTPGRTQETQYF
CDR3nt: TGTGCCAGTACTCCGGGACGGACCCAAGAGACCCAGTACTTC

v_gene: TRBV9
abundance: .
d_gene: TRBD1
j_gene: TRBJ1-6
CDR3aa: CASSDSTGAGSPLHF
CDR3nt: TGTGCCAGCAGCGACTCGACAGGGGCGGGTTCACCCCTCCACTTT

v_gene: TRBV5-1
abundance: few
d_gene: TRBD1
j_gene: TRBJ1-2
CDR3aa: CASSLFRGQGESGYTF
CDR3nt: TGCGCCAGCAGCTTGTTTAGGGGACAGGGTGAGAGTGGCTACACCTTC

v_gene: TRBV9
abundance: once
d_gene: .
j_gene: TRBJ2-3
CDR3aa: CASSVALEDTQYF
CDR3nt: TGTGCCAGCAGCGTCGCGCTGGAGGATACGCAGTATTTT

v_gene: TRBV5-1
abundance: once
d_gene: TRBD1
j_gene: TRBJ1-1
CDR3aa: CASSNPDRVSTEAFF
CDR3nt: TGCGCCAGCAGCAACCCGGACAGGGTGAGCACTGAAGCTTTCTTT

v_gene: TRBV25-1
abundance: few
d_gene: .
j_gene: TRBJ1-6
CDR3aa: CASSDRWGSPLHF
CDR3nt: TGTGCCAGCAGTGATAGGTGGGGTTCACCCCTCCACTTT